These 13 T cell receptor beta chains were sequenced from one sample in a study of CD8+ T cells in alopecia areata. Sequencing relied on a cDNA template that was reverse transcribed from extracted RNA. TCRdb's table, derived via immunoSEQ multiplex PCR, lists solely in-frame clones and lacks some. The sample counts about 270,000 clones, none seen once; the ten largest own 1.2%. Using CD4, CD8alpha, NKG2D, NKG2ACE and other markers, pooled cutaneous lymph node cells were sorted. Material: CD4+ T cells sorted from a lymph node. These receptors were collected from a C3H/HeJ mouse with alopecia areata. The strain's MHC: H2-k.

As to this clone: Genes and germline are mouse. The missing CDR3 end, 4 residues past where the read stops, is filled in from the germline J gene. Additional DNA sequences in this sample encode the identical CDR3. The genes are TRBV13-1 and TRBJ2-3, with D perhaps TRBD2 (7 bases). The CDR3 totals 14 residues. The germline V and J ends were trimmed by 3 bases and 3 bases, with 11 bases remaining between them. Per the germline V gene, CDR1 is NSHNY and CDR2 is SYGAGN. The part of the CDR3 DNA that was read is TGTGCCAGCAGTGGGGGGGCTGGAGCAGAA. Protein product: CASSGGAGAE. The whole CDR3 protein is CASSGGAGAETLYF.

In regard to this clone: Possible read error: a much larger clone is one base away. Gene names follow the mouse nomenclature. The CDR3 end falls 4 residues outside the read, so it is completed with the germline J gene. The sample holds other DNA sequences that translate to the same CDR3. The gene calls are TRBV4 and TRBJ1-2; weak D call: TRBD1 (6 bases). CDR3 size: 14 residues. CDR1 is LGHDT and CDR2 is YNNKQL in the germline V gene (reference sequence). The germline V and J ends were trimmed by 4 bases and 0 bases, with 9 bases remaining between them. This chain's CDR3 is CASSSGTTNSDYTF. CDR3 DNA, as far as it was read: TGTGCCAGCAGCTCCGGGACAACAAACTCC.

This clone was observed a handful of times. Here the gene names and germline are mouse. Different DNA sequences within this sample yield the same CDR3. The sequenced part of the CDR3 DNA is TGTGCCAGCAGTGACGACAGGGGGGGAAACACA. Translating it yields CASSDDRGGNT. The complete CDR3 reads CASSDDRGGNTEVFF. The genes are TRBV13-1 and TRBJ1-1; 9 positions match TRBD1. The read halts 4 residues ahead of the CDR3 end, with the missing end drawn from the germline J gene. The length of the CDR3 is 15 residues. The V and J ends lost 2 bases and 1 base, in that order; junction bases with no gene match: 3. Per the germline V gene, CDR1 is NSHNY and CDR2 is SYGAGN.

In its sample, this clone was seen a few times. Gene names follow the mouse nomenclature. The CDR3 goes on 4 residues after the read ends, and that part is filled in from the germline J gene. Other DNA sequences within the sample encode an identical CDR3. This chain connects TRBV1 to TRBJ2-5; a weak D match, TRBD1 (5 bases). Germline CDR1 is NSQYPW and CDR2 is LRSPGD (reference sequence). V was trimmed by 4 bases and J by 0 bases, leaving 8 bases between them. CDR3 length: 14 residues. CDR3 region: CTCSGDSNQDTQYF. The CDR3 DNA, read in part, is TGCACCTGCAGTGGAGACAGTAACCAAGAC.

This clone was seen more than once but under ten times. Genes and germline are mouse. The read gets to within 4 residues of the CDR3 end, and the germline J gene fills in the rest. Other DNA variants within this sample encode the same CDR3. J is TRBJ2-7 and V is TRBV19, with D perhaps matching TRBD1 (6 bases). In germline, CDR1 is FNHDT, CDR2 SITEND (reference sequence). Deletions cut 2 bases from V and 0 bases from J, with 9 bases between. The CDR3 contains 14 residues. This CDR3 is CASSIRGGSYEQYF. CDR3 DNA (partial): TGTGCCAGCAGTATCCGAGGGGGCTCCTAT.

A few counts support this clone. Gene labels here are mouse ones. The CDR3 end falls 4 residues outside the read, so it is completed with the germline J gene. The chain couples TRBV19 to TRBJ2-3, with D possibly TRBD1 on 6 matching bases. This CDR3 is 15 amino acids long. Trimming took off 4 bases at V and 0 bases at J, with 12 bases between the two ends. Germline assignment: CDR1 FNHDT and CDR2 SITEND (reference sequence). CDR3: CASSGRDNSAETLYF. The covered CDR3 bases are TGTGCCAGCAGTGGCCGGGACAATAGTGCAGAA.

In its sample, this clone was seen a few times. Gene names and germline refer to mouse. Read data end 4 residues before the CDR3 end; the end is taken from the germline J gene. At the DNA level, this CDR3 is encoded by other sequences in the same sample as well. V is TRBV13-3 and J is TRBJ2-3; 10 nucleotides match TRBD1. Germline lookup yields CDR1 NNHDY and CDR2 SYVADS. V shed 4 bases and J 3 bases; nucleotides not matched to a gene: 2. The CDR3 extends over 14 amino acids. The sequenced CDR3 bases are TGTGCCAGCAGTCCGGGACAGGGGGCAGAA. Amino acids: CASSPGQGAE. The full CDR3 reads CASSPGQGAETLYF.

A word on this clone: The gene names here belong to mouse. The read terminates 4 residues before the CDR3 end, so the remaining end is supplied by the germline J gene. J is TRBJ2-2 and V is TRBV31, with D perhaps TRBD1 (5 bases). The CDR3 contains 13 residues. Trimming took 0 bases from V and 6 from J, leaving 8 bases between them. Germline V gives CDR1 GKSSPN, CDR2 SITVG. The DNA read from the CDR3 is TGTGCCTGGAGTCTCCGAGGGGCCGGG. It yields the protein CAWSLRGAG. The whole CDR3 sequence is CAWSLRGAGQLYF.

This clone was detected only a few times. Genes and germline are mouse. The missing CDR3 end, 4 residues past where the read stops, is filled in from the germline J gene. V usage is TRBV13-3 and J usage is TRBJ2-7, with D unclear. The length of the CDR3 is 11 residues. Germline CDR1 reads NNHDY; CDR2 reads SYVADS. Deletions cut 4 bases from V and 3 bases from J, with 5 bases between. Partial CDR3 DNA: TGTGCCAGCAGTTCCCTCTAT. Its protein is CASSSLY. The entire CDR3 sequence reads CASSSLYEQYF.

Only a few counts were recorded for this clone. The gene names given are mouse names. Partial CDR3 DNA: TGTGCCAGCAGTATGGGGACAGGGGGCACCGGG. It yields the protein CASSMGTGGTG. The whole CDR3 protein is CASSMGTGGTGQLYF. V is TRBV19 and J is TRBJ2-2; 11 nucleotides match TRBD1. The read halts 4 residues ahead of the CDR3 end, with the missing end drawn from the germline J gene. Germline V gene data show CDR1 as FNHDT and CDR2 as SITEND (reference sequence). The V gene end was trimmed by 2 bases and the J gene end by 4 bases; junction bases not matched to a gene: 1. There are 15 residues in the CDR3.

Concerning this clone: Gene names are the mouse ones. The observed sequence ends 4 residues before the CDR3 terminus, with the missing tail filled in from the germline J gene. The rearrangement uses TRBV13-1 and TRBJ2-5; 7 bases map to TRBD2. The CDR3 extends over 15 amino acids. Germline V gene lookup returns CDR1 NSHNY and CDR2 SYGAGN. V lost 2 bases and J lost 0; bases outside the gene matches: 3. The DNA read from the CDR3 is TGTGCCAGCAGTGAACCTGGGGGTAACCAAGAC. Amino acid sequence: CASSEPGGNQD. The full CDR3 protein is CASSEPGGNQDTQYF.

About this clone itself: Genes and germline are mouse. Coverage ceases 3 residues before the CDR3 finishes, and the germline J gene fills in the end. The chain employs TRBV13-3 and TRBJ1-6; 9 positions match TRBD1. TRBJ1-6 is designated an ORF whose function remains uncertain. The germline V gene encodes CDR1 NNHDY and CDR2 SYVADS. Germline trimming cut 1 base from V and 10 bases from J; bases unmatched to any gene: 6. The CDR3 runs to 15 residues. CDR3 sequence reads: CASSDSTGGRSPLYF. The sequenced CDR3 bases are TGTGCCAGCAGTGATTCGACAGGGGGGAGGTCGCCC.

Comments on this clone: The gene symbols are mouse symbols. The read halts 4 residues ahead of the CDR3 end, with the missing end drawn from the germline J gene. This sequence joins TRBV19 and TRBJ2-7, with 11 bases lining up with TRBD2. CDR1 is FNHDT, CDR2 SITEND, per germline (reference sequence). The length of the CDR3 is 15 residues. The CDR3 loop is CASSNPLDWGDEQYF. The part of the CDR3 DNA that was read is TGTGCCAGCAGTAACCCCTTGGACTGGGGGGAT.